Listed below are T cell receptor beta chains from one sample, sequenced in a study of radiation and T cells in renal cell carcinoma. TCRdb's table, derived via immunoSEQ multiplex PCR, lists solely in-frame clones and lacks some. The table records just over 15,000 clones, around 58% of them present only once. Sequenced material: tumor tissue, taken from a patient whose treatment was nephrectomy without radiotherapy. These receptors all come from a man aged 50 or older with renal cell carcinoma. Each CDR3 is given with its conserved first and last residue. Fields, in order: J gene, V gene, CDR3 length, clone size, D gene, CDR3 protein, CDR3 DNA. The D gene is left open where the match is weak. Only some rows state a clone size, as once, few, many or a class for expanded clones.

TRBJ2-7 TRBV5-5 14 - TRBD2 CASSLVTSGTGRDF TGTGCCAGCAGCTTGGTGACTAGCGGGACCGGGCGGGACTTC
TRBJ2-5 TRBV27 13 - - CASSLSIVETQYF TGTGCCAGCAGTTTATCCATTGTAGAGACCCAGTACTTC
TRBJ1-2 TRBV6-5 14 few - CASSLQVMENGYTF TGTGCCAGCAGCCTCCAGGTTATGGAGAATGGCTACACCTTC
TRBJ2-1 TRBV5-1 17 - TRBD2 CASSLGAGGRADNEQFF TGCGCCAGCAGCTTGGGGGCAGGCGGGAGGGCCGACAATGAGCAGTTCTTC
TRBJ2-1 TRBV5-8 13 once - CASSFGDRNEQFF TGTGCCAGCAGCTTTGGGGATCGCAATGAGCAGTTCTTC
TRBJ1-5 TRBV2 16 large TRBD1 CASSVMRQGYNQPQHF TGTGCCAGCAGTGTCATGCGACAGGGTTACAATCAGCCCCAGCATTTT
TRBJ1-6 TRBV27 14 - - CASSLLQLNSPLHF TGTGCCAGCAGTTTATTACAGCTCAATTCACCCCTCCACTTT
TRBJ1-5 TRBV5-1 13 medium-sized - CASSLGGRQPQHF TGCGCCAGCAGCTTGGGGGGCCGTCAGCCCCAGCATTTT
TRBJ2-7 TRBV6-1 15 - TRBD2 CASSVIAGGGYEQYF TGTGCCAGCAGTGTGATAGCGGGAGGAGGGTACGAGCAGTACTTC
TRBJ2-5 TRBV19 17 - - CASSIVLRLVSQETQYF TGTGCCAGTAGTATTGTCCTTCGACTAGTATCGCAAGAGACCCAGTACTTC
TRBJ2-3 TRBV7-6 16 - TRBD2 CASSLRTRGGTDTQYF TGTGCCAGCAGCCTAAGGACTAGGGGAGGCACAGATACGCAGTATTTT
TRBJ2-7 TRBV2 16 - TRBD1 CASSEGWTGGSYEQYF TGTGCCAGCAGTGAGGGTTGGACAGGGGGTTCCTACGAGCAGTACTTC
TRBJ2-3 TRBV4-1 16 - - CASSQAGLKITDTQYF TGCGCCAGCAGCCAGGCGGGACTCAAAATCACAGATACGCAGTATTTT
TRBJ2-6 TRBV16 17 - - CASSQRGFGSGANVLTF TGTGCCAGCAGCCAACGAGGCTTCGGCTCTGGGGCCAACGTCCTGACTTTC
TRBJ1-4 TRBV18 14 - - CASSPQGTNEKLFF TGTGCCAGCTCACCACAGGGAACTAATGAAAAACTGTTTTTT
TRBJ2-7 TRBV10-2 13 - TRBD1 CASSAGGLGEQYF TGCGCCAGCAGTGCAGGGGGCCTGGGAGAGCAGTACTTC
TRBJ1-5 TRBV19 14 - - CASSYGTDNQPQHF TGTGCCAGTAGCTACGGGACGGACAATCAGCCCCAGCATTTT
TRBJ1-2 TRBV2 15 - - CASSERVTVNYGYTF TGTGCCAGCAGTGAAAGGGTCACAGTTAACTATGGCTACACCTTC
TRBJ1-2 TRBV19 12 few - CASSTTGMSYTF TGTGCCAGTAGTACTACAGGGATGAGCTACACCTTC
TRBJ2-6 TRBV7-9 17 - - CASSRGQNHGGANVLTF TGTGCCAGCAGCCGGGGGCAAAATCATGGTGGGGCCAACGTCCTGACTTTC
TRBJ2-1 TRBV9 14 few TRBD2 CASSVGLGYNEQFF TGTGCCAGCAGCGTGGGACTAGGTTACAATGAGCAGTTCTTC
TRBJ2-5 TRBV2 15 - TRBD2 CASRRLLASQETQYF TGTGCCAGCAGGCGACTACTAGCGTCCCAAGAGACCCAGTACTTC
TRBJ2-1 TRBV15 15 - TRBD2 CATTGRGTFYNEQFF TGTGCCACCACGGGGCGGGGGACTTTTTACAATGAGCAGTTCTTC
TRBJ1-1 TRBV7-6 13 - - CASSLRQNTEAFF TGTGCCAGCAGCTTACGACAGAACACTGAAGCTTTCTTT
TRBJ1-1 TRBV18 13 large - CASSPGKGTEAFF TGTGCCAGCTCACCAGGGAAGGGCACTGAAGCTTTCTTT
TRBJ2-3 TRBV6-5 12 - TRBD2 CACGRGSDTQYF TGTGCCTGCGGGAGAGGATCAGATACGCAGTATTTT
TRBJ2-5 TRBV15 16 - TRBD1 CATSRAGRGQQETQYF TGTGCCACCAGCAGAGCCGGCAGGGGGCAACAAGAGACCCAGTACTTC
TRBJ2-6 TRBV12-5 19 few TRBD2 CASGLPFSSGSSGANVLTF TGTGCTAGTGGTTTGCCCTTCTCTAGCGGAAGCTCTGGGGCCAACGTCCTGACTTTC
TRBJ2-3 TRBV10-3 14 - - CAISENSGTDTQYF TGTGCCATCAGTGAGAACTCAGGGACAGATACGCAGTATTTT
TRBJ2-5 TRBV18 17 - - CASSLFLDREGGETQYF TGTGCCAGCTCACTCTTCCTCGACCGAGAAGGTGGAGAGACCCAGTACTTC
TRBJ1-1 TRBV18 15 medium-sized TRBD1 CASSPQDRVGTEAFF TGTGCCAGCTCACCACAAGACAGGGTAGGCACTGAAGCTTTCTTT
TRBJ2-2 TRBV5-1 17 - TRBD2 CASSGLLAGARPGELFF TGCGCCAGCAGCGGGTTACTAGCGGGGGCTAGGCCCGGGGAGCTGTTTTTT
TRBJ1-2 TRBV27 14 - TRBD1 CASSLGGQGSGYTF TGTGCCAGCAGTTTAGGGGGACAGGGCTCTGGCTACACCTTC
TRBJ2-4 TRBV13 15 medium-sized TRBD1 CASSFVTGGTNIQYF TGTGCCAGCAGCTTCGTGACAGGGGGTACAAACATTCAGTACTTC
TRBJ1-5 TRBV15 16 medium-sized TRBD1 CATSRPRTGSNQPQHF TGTGCCACCAGCAGACCCCGGACAGGAAGCAATCAGCCCCAGCATTTT
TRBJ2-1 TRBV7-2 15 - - CASSPGISSYNEQFF TGTGCCAGCAGCCCGGGGATTAGCTCCTACAATGAGCAGTTCTTC
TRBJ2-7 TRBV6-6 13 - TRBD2 CASTYGGVDEQYF TGTGCCAGCACCTACGGGGGGGTGGACGAGCAGTACTTC
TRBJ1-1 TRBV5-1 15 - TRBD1 CASSLQGAANTEAFF TGCGCCAGCAGCCTACAGGGGGCGGCGAACACTGAAGCTTTCTTT
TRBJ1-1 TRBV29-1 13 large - CSVVEGSGTEAFF TGCAGCGTTGTGGAGGGATCGGGCACTGAAGCTTTCTTT
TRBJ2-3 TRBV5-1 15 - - CASSRSSSGTDTQYF TGCGCCAGCAGCCGATCTAGTTCGGGCACAGATACGCAGTATTTT
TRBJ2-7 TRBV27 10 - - CASSLSGRYF TGTGCCAGCAGCCTTTCCGGACGGTACTTC
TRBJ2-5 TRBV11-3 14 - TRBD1 CASRYGQGQETQYF TGTGCCAGCAGATATGGACAGGGCCAAGAGACCCAGTACTTC
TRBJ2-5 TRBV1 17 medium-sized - CTSSQIGGRLYQETQYF TGCACCAGCAGCCAGATCGGCGGGAGGCTATACCAAGAGACCCAGTACTTC
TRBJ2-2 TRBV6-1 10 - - CASGRRELFF TGTGCCAGCGGGCGAAGGGAGCTGTTTTTT
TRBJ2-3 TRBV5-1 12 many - CASAQNADTQYF TGCGCCAGCGCACAGAACGCAGATACGCAGTATTTT